The rows below give T cell receptor beta chains drawn from one sample of a study of shared clonotypes between healthy human individuals. Generated by immunoSEQ multiplex PCR, the TCRdb table keeps only in-frame clones and is missing some. The data contain fewer than 3 million clones, around 93% of them singletons. The sequenced sample was naive CD4+ T cells from PBMCs. The receptors originated from a man between 18 and 29 years old in good health. Some clones in this sample may be carry-over from other donors' samples. Both conserved end residues are part of each CDR3. Fields, in order: J gene, V gene, D gene, clone size, CDR3 protein, CDR3 DNA. A D gene is named only where the DNA matches it firmly. A row's size may be missing; if present it is once, few, many or a size class.

j_gene: TRBJ1-6; v_gene: TRBV7-9; d_gene: TRBD1; abundance: NA; CDR3aa: CASSLGQGKSHF; CDR3nt: TGTGCCAGCAGTTTGGGACAGGGAAAAAGCCACTTT
j_gene: TRBJ1-2; v_gene: TRBV5-4; d_gene: NA; abundance: NA; CDR3aa: CASSLFIGLSTF; CDR3nt: TGTGCCAGCAGCTTGTTCATTGGGCTCAGCACCTTC
j_gene: TRBJ2-7; v_gene: TRBV28; d_gene: TRBD2; abundance: NA; CDR3aa: CASSGGLAGGYEQYF; CDR3nt: TGTGCCAGCAGTGGGGGACTAGCCGGCGGGTACGAGCAGTACTTC
j_gene: TRBJ2-3; v_gene: TRBV7-2; d_gene: TRBD2; abundance: NA; CDR3aa: CASNPGLAPDTQYF; CDR3nt: TGTGCCAGCAACCCGGGACTAGCGCCAGATACGCAGTATTTT
j_gene: TRBJ2-7; v_gene: TRBV19; d_gene: TRBD2; abundance: NA; CDR3aa: CASSPSLGLAAVF; CDR3nt: TGTGCCAGTAGTCCTTCCCTCGGACTAGCTGCTGTCTTC
j_gene: TRBJ1-2; v_gene: TRBV5-6; d_gene: NA; abundance: NA; CDR3aa: CASTSGFNYGYTF; CDR3nt: TGTGCCAGCACCTCTGGGTTTAACTATGGCTACACCTTC
j_gene: TRBJ2-3; v_gene: TRBV11-2; d_gene: NA; abundance: NA; CDR3aa: CASSGRLSTDTQYF; CDR3nt: TGTGCCAGCAGCGGACGCCTTAGCACAGATACGCAGTATTTT
j_gene: TRBJ1-1; v_gene: TRBV28; d_gene: NA; abundance: NA; CDR3aa: CASSRWGGLETEAFF; CDR3nt: TGTGCCAGCAGCCGGTGGGGAGGATTGGAGACTGAAGCTTTCTTT
j_gene: TRBJ2-3; v_gene: TRBV7-3; d_gene: TRBD2; abundance: NA; CDR3aa: CASSPGLAGGGDTQYF; CDR3nt: TGTGCCAGCAGTCCTGGACTAGCGGGAGGGGGAGATACGCAGTATTTT
j_gene: TRBJ2-5; v_gene: TRBV2; d_gene: NA; abundance: NA; CDR3aa: CASSAQRGTKETQYF; CDR3nt: TGTGCCAGCAGTGCCCAAAGGGGAACTAAAGAGACCCAGTACTTC
j_gene: TRBJ2-1; v_gene: TRBV28; d_gene: NA; abundance: NA; CDR3aa: CASTPTPLSYNEQFF; CDR3nt: TGTGCCAGCACCCCCACTCCACTCTCCTACAATGAGCAGTTCTTC
j_gene: TRBJ2-2; v_gene: TRBV28; d_gene: NA; abundance: NA; CDR3aa: CASLKWGRGNTGELFF; CDR3nt: TGTGCCAGCCTGAAATGGGGGCGGGGGAACACCGGGGAGCTGTTTTTT
j_gene: TRBJ1-5; v_gene: TRBV25-1; d_gene: NA; abundance: NA; CDR3aa: CASSEETGVQPQHF; CDR3nt: TGTGCCAGCAGTGAGGAAACGGGCGTTCAGCCCCAGCATTTT
j_gene: TRBJ2-1; v_gene: TRBV18; d_gene: TRBD2; abundance: NA; CDR3aa: CASSPGPSGSSYNEQFF; CDR3nt: TGTGCCAGCTCACCAGGGCCCAGCGGGAGCTCCTACAATGAGCAGTTCTTC
j_gene: TRBJ1-3; v_gene: TRBV7-8; d_gene: NA; abundance: NA; CDR3aa: CASSLTGVGSGNTIYF; CDR3nt: TGTGCCAGCAGCTTAACGGGTGTGGGCTCTGGAAACACCATATATTTT
j_gene: TRBJ1-3; v_gene: TRBV27; d_gene: TRBD1; abundance: NA; CDR3aa: CASSPQGAGNTIYF; CDR3nt: TGTGCCAGCAGCCCACAGGGGGCTGGAAACACCATATATTTT
j_gene: TRBJ1-5; v_gene: TRBV19; d_gene: TRBD1; abundance: NA; CDR3aa: CASSIAPHRDSFNQPQHF; CDR3nt: TGTGCCAGTAGTATAGCTCCCCACCGGGACAGCTTCAATCAGCCCCAGCATTTT
j_gene: TRBJ2-5; v_gene: TRBV9; d_gene: NA; abundance: NA; CDR3aa: CASSVSSLIETQYF; CDR3nt: TGTGCCAGCAGCGTATCCAGTCTCATAGAGACCCAGTACTTC
j_gene: TRBJ2-7; v_gene: TRBV6-5; d_gene: NA; abundance: NA; CDR3aa: CASKQQKWSYEQYF; CDR3nt: TGTGCCAGCAAACAGCAAAAGTGGTCCTACGAGCAGTACTTC
j_gene: TRBJ2-7; v_gene: TRBV30; d_gene: TRBD1; abundance: NA; CDR3aa: CAWTMDRGDEQYF; CDR3nt: TGTGCCTGGACGATGGACAGGGGAGACGAGCAGTACTTC
j_gene: TRBJ1-1; v_gene: TRBV19; d_gene: NA; abundance: once; CDR3aa: CASSIPRLGNTEAFF; CDR3nt: TGTGCCAGTAGTATCCCAAGATTGGGGAACACTGAAGCTTTCTTT
j_gene: TRBJ2-4; v_gene: TRBV6-6; d_gene: NA; abundance: NA; CDR3aa: CASRSPGTKNIQYF; CDR3nt: TGTGCCAGCAGAAGCCCAGGAACCAAAAACATTCAGTACTTC
j_gene: TRBJ2-3; v_gene: TRBV18; d_gene: NA; abundance: NA; CDR3aa: CASSPQAGIHTDTQYF; CDR3nt: TGTGCCAGCTCACCACAGGCCGGGATTCACACAGATACGCAGTATTTT
j_gene: TRBJ2-5; v_gene: TRBV5-4; d_gene: NA; abundance: NA; CDR3aa: CASSVPGETQYF; CDR3nt: TGTGCCAGCAGCGTACCGGGGGAGACCCAGTACTTC
j_gene: TRBJ1-2; v_gene: TRBV5-1; d_gene: NA; abundance: NA; CDR3aa: CASSPPNYGYTF; CDR3nt: TGCGCCAGCAGTCCACCAAACTATGGCTACACCTTC
j_gene: TRBJ2-5; v_gene: TRBV10-1; d_gene: NA; abundance: NA; CDR3aa: CASSPSPETQYF; CDR3nt: TGCGCCAGCAGCCCGAGTCCAGAGACCCAGTACTTC
j_gene: TRBJ2-7; v_gene: TRBV5-1; d_gene: NA; abundance: NA; CDR3aa: CASSLAAGPTYEQYF; CDR3nt: TGCGCCAGCAGCTTGGCGGCAGGGCCCACCTACGAGCAGTACTTC
j_gene: TRBJ1-1; v_gene: TRBV30; d_gene: NA; abundance: NA; CDR3aa: CAWSVQVEAFF; CDR3nt: TGTGCCTGGAGTGTACAGGTTGAAGCTTTCTTT
j_gene: TRBJ2-6; v_gene: TRBV19; d_gene: TRBD1; abundance: NA; CDR3aa: CASGPGQAISGANVLTF; CDR3nt: TGTGCCAGTGGACCGGGACAGGCGATCTCTGGGGCCAACGTCCTGACTTTC